This T cell receptor (beta chain) is drawn from a study of blood T cell repertoires in COVID-19. For the study at large: Collection of acute and convalescent COVID-19 samples took place in the United States, Italy and Spain. Nucleic acid was either cDNA or gDNA, and it came from T cells, B-cell-depleted T cells, or PBMCs.

Authors' processing steps: Quantification of nucleated cells was approximated via reference gene primer amplification. Assay: immunoSEQ multiplex PCR; the TCRdb copy retains only in-frame clones and omits some. The V and J calls and the clone size are those of that table, but D and trimming were determined from the DNA. This sample has approximately 180,000 clones, with 75% to 80% found just once. The V gene lost 3 bases and the J gene lost 7 bases, with 7 bases spanning the gap. CDR1 and CDR2 from the germline V gene are LNHDA and SQIVND (reference sequence). The CDR3 is 13 amino acids. Sequencing used peripheral blood. The source of this sequence is a woman aged 70-85 years with acute or convalescent COVID-19. This chain uses TRBV19 with TRBJ1-6; D perhaps matches TRBD1 (5 bases). In DNA, the CDR3 is TGTGCCAGTAGTATTAGGGGAAATTCACCCCTCCACTTT. Protein: CASSIRGNSPLHF.